This TCR beta chain originates from a study of shared clonotypes between healthy human individuals. Study-level results: Across subsets, estimated richness was generally greater for naive than for memory populations. Sampling used blood alone; tissue repertoires probably differ.

This CDR3 is 13 amino acids long. The V end lost 8 bases, the J end lost 5 bases, and 15 bases lay between the germline ends. Germline CDR1 reads WSHSY; CDR2 reads SAAADI. Only CD45RO-negative cells positively selected for CCR7 counted as naive CD8 cells, so terminally differentiated effector memory CD45RA+ cells were excluded. Sequenced by immunoSEQ multiplex PCR; TCRdb stores in-frame clones only, minus some. The sample consists of some 2 million clones, approximately 95% of them appearing once. This clone has just one count. Its antigen is not identified. This TCR came from a man aged 18 to 35 in good health. J is TRBJ1-2 and V is TRBV10-2; perhaps TRBD1 as D (6 bases). Sample: naive CD8+ T cells sorted from blood. The CDR3 reads CASGQGFGYGYTF. Here the CDR3 DNA reads TGCGCCAGCGGTCAGGGGTTTGGGTATGGCTACACCTTC.